This entry describes one T cell receptor (beta chain). There is no known antigen for this receptor. The record has no base qualities; no much larger clone is one base away. Donors were healthy HIV-negative adults with no recently reported acute infections or vaccinations. Only Caucasian adults living in Nashville, Tennessee, USA were represented among the donors. CD4+ T cells were enriched by magnetic negative selection; naive cells were then positively selected on CD45RA, and the negative fraction formed the memory subset. After blood collection by leukapheresis, PBMCs were isolated using Ficoll-Histopaque density gradient centrifugation and then cryopreserved in the vapor phase of liquid nitrogen. Purity and quantity of every magnetically sorted T cell population were checked by analytical flow cytometry. From each sorted fraction, genomic DNA was isolated and quantified by UV absorbance on a Nanodrop 2000c.

This entry comes from a study of shared clonotypes between healthy human individuals (dated by TCRdb to 2018 to 2020). Broadly, across the study: The cohort included three men and a couple of women between 18 and 49 years of age. For each donor, CD4 naive and CD4 memory were each run on three plates, CD8 naive on two plates, and CD8 memory on one plate. To estimate repertoire size and how much clonotypes are shared between individuals, the study performed deep sequencing of blood TCR repertoires from about five healthy adults. Different laboratories and diverse techniques were used to prepare libraries and sequence TCR repertoires, to increase sequencing depth and limit assay-specific biases. Per donor, leukapheresis produced somewhere between about 0.8 and 9 billion PBMCs. Here is what the overall study found, with its caveats: When a few donors were compared, the shared fraction of clonotypes was about 5% for naive CD4, roughly 3.3% for naive CD8, 2% to 2.5% for memory CD4, and less than 0.45% for memory CD8. Only blood was sampled, and tissue TCR repertoires likely differ from those in blood. Compared with non-shared clonotypes, clonotypes shared by all four sorted-subset donors had higher generation probabilities. Naive subsets generally had larger estimated clonotype richness than memory subsets did. The small number of donors limited the genetic and exposure-history diversity represented. Pairwise subsampling led to the expectation that sequencing depth would affect the degree of clonotype sharing among donors. Even with the large sequencing depth, rarefaction of the sorted-subset datasets indicated that sequencing was incomplete.

Using the deep immunoSEQ assay, multiplex PCR amplified TCR CDR3 regions from genomic DNA. Extracted genomic DNA from each cell subset was spread evenly across all wells of several immunoSEQ 96-well plates, with each plate serving as a replicate. For sorted subsets, 150 to 250 ng of genomic DNA, equivalent to roughly 33,000 T cell genomes, went into each replicate PCR. Purified libraries were measured with a Qubit 3.0 fluorometer, size-checked on a Bioanalyzer 2100, and measured again with the KAPA Library Quantification kit. Every immunoSEQ 96-well plate was sequenced on a separate single-read 150-cycle Illumina NextSeq 550 flow cell. Concerning the study's data processing: Because the immunoSEQ output held only junctional sequences and lacked quality scores, the filtering could not match the filtering applied to full-length reads. Sequences were annotated with PyIR, a Python wrapper for IgBLAST v1.9, and V/J genes and CDR3 were assigned using IMGT germline references. Reads were removed for weak V/J assignments (E-value above 1e-6), missing CDR3, stop codons, out-of-frame junctions, or ambiguous translated residues. V3J clonotypes were defined as sequences sharing the same inferred V gene, J gene, and CDR3 amino acid sequence. To compute the percentage overlap between repertoires, the number of shared unique clonotypes was divided by the size of the smaller repertoire. RTK rarefaction, the Chao1 estimator, and Recon v2.1 estimates of unobserved clonotypes were used to assess repertoire richness. For all TCRbeta clonotypes obtained by the gDNA method from a few donors, generation probabilities were computed with OLGA. Imported from immuneACCESS, the table was reduced by TCRdb to in-frame sequences with V and J called. These copies leave out some clones; in studies compared against another copy, an unresolved V gene accounts for under half, and the cause of the remainder is not known. V and J calls and clone size are those listed in that table; D and trimming were worked out from the DNA. The sample records 2.5 million or so clones, about 92% of which are singletons. The ten largest clones capture over 0.12% of the sample.

The source is a man aged 18 to 29 in good health. Material for sequencing was naive CD4+ T cells sorted from blood. The cell subset or site label for this specimen denotes: CD45RA+ positively selected.

CDR3 reads: CAWSVVHRSGTEAFF. The DNA sequence is TGTGCCTGGAGTGTGGTTCACAGGTCCGGGACTGAAGCTTTCTTT. The rearranged segments are TRBV30 and TRBJ1-1; TRBD1 is a possible D gene, resting on 5 matching bases. Reading the germline V gene (reference sequence) gives CDR1 GTSNPN and CDR2 SVGIG. Including the terminal cysteine and phenylalanine, the CDR3 comprises 15 residues. Left in the record is the CDR3 DNA by itself, 45 bases read in frame from the first base. At the junction V is shortened by 0 bases and J by 5 bases, with 16 bases in between.